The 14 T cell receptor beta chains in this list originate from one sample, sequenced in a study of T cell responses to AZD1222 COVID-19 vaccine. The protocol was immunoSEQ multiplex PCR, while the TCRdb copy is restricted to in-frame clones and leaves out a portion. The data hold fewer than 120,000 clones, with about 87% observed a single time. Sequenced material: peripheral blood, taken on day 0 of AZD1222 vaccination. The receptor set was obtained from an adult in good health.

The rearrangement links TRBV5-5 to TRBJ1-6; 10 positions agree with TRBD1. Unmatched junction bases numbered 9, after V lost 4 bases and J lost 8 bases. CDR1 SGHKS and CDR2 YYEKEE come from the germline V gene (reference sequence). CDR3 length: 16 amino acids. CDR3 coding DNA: TGTGCCAGCAGCACACCCCCCGGACAGGGGGATTCACCCCTCCACTTT. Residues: CASSTPPGQGDSPLHF. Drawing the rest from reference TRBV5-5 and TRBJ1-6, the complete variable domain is DAGVTQSPTHLIKTRGQQVTLRCSPISGHKSVSWYQQVLGQGPQFIFQYYEKEERGRGNFPDRFSARQFPNYSSELNVNALLLGDSALYLCASSTPPGQGDSPLHFGNGTRLTVT.

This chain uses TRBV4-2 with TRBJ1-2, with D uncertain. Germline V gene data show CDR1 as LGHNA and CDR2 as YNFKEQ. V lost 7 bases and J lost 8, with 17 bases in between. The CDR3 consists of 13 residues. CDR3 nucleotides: TGTGCCAGCATGGCGGCTGAGTCGGGAGGCTACACCTTC. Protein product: CASMAAESGGYTF.

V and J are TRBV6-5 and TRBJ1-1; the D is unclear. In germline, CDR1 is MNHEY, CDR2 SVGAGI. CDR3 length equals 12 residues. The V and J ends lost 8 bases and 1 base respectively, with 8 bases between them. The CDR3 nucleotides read TGTGCCAGCGGTAGACAGAACACTGAAGCTTTCTTT. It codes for CASGRQNTEAFF.

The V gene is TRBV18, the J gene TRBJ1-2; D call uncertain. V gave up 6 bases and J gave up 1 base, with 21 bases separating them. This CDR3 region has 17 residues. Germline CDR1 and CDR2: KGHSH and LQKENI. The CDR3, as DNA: TGTGCCAGCTCCCCTTTAGGTCTCGGGGAAGATAACTATGGCTACACCTTC. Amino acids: CASSPLGLGEDNYGYTF.

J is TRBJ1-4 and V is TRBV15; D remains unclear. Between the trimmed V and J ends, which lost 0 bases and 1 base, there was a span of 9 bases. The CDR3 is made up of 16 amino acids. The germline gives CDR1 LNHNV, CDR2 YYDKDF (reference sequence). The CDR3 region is CATSRDRRGTNEKLFF. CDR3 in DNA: TGTGCCACCAGCAGAGATCGCCGGGGAACTAATGAAAAACTGTTTTTT.

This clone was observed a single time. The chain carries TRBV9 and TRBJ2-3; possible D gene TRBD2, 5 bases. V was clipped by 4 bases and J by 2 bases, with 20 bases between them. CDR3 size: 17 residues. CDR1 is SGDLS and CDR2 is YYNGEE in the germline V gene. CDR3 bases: TGTGCCAGCAGCCTGGGTGGGAGCATCTTAAACACAGATACGCAGTATTTT. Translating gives CASSLGGSILNTDTQYF.

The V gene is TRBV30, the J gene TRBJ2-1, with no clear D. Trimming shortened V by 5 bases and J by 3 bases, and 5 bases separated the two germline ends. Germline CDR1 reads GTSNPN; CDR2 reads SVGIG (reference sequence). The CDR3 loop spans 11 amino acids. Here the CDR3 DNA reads TGTGCCTGGGACTTCTACAATGAGCAGTTCTTC. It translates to CAWDFYNEQFF.

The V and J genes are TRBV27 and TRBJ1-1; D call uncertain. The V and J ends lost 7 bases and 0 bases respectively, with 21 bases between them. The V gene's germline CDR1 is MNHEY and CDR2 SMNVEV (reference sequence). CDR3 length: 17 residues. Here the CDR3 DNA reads TGTGCCAGCAACAGCGGTGGGTTTGGGGTCATGAACACTGAAGCTTTCTTT. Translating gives CASNSGGFGVMNTEAFF.

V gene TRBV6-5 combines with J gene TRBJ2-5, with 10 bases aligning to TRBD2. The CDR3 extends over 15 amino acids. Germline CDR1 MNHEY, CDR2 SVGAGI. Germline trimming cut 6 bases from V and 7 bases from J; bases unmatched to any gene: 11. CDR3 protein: CASSIKRGGFGTQYF. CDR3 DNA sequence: TGTGCCAGCAGCATTAAGCGGGGGGGCTTTGGGACCCAGTACTTC.

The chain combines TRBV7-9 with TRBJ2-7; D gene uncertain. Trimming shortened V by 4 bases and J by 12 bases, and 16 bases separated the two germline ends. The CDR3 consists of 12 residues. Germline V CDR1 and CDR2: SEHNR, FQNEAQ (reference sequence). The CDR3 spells CASSSAGSDLYF. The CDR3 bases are TGTGCCAGCAGCTCCGCTGGGTCCGATCTGTACTTC.

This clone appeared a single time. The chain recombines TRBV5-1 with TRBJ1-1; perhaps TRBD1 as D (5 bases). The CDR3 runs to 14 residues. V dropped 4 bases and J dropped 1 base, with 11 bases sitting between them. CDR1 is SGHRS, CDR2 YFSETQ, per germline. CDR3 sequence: CASSTSTGNTEAFF. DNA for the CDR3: TGCGCCAGCAGCACCTCAACAGGGAACACTGAAGCTTTCTTT.

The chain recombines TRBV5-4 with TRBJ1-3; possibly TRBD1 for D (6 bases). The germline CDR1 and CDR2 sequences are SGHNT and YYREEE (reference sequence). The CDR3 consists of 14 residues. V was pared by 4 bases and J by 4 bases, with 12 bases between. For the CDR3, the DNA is TGTGCCAGCAGCGTACAGGGTCGGGGAAACACCATATATTTT. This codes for CASSVQGRGNTIYF.

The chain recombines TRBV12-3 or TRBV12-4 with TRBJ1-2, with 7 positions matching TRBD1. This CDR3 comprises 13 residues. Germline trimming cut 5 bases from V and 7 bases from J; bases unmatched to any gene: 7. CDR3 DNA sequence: TGTGCCAGCAGTCGGACAGGATCCAGTGGCTACACCTTC. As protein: CASSRTGSSGYTF.

The CDR3 loop reads CASSFVTGDLGYTF. CDR3 nucleotide sequence: TGCGCCAGCAGCTTTGTGACAGGGGATTTGGGCTACACCTTC. The genes are TRBV5-1 and TRBJ1-2, with 8 bases that match TRBD1. V was pared by 2 bases and J by 8 bases, with 8 bases of the junction left unmatched. This CDR3 region has 14 residues. Germline V gives CDR1 SGHRS, CDR2 YFSETQ.